What follows is one T cell receptor (beta chain) and its context. Germline V lookup: CDR1 SGHRS, CDR2 YFSETQ. J lost 0 bases, V lost 0 bases, and 7 bases had no gene match. The CDR3 is made up of 19 amino acids. The data originate from a study of T cell changes during pregnancy in multiple sclerosis. The data were produced by immunoSEQ multiplex PCR, yet TCRdb's version contains in-frame clones alone and is incomplete. The sample comprises more than 80,000 clones, roughly 90% of which are singletons, and around 1.5% rests with the top ten. Sequenced here: peripheral blood, sampled after pregnancy. The receptor was isolated from a female donor with multiple sclerosis, enrolled in a pregnancy study. The V call is TRBV5-1, the J call TRBJ2-1, with 12 positions matching TRBD2. The CDR3 sequence is CASSLASGRAQSSYNEQFF. The CDR3 DNA reads as TGCGCCAGCAGCTTGGCTAGCGGGAGGGCCCAGAGCTCCTACAATGAGCAGTTCTTC.